The 29 T cell receptor beta chains given below trace back to one sample, sequenced in a study of blood T cell repertoires in COVID-19. Repertoires were generated with immunoSEQ multiplex PCR, while TCRdb's copy carries only in-frame clones and drops some. Of a few hundred thousand clones in the sample, roughly nine tenths were seen once. Sequencing input: peripheral blood. Receptors were obtained from a woman in her 50s with acute or convalescent COVID-19.

A note on this clone: Different DNA sequences within this sample yield the same CDR3. The chain links TRBV9 to TRBJ1-2, with D perhaps TRBD1 (5 bases). Trimming shortened V by 3 bases and J by 4 bases, and 10 bases separated the two germline ends. Germline V gene data show CDR1 as SGDLS and CDR2 as YYNGEE. The CDR3 has 13 amino acids. CDR3 sequence: CASSGDSSYGYTF. CDR3 DNA: TGTGCCAGCAGCGGCGACAGTTCCTATGGCTACACCTTC.

This sequence joins TRBV18 and TRBJ2-7; no clear D. The V end was cut by 0 bases, the J end by 5 bases, with 11 bases between. CDR3 size: 14 residues. Germline V gene lookup returns CDR1 KGHSH and CDR2 LQKENI. This CDR3 is CASSPPATLDEQYF. The CDR3, as DNA: TGTGCCAGCTCACCACCGGCAACCCTCGACGAGCAGTACTTC.

V is TRBV18 and J is TRBJ2-5, with TRBD1 matching over 7 bases. V trimming: 6 bases; J trimming: 5 bases; junction bases outside the gene matches: 12. Germline values: CDR1 KGHSH, CDR2 LQKENI. CDR3 length: 15 amino acids. CDR3 loop: CASSQAIQGIETQYF. The CDR3 coding sequence is TGTGCCAGCTCTCAAGCCATACAGGGGATTGAGACCCAGTACTTC. Filled out from reference TRBV18 and TRBJ2-5, the complete variable domain reads NAGVMQNPRHLVRRRGQEARLRCSPMKGHSHVYWYRQLPEEGLKFMVYLQKENIIDESGMPKERFSAEFPKEGPSILRIQQVVRGDSAAYFCASSQAIQGIETQYFGPGTRLLVL.

The chain links TRBV30 to TRBJ2-7; D gene uncertain. Per germline, CDR1 GTSNPN and CDR2 SVGIG (reference sequence). This CDR3 contains 16 residues. Trimming stripped 3 bases from V and 2 bases from J, with 20 bases between. The CDR3 coding sequence is TGTGCCTGGAGACCCCCCGACACAATCTCACCCTACGAGCAGTACTTC. As protein: CAWRPPDTISPYEQYF. Looking up the rest from reference TRBV30 and TRBJ2-7 gives the full variable domain: SQTIHQWPATLVQPVGSPLSLECTVEGTSNPNLYWYRQAAGRGLQLLFYSVGIGQISSEVPQNLSASRPQDRQFILSSKKLLLSDSGFYLCAWRPPDTISPYEQYFGPGTRLTVT.

The chain's CDR3 is CASRRAGGNTGELFF. As DNA, the CDR3 is TGTGCCAGCAGACGAGCGGGGGGGAACACCGGGGAGCTGTTTTTT. This chain uses TRBV14 with TRBJ2-2, with 9 bases aligning to TRBD2. Germline CDR1 SGHDN, CDR2 FVKESK. Trimming took 6 bases from V and 1 from J; bases not matched to a gene: 3. This CDR3 comprises 15 residues.

This clone has only a few counts. This chain uses TRBV3-1 (or the pseudogene TRBV3-2) with TRBJ2-1; 12 bases line up with TRBD2. J lost 7 bases, V lost 4 bases, and 5 bases had no gene match. The length of the CDR3 is 15 residues. The germline V gene encodes CDR1 LGHDT and CDR2 YNNKEL (reference sequence). CDR3 sequence reads: CASSPGLAGGNEQFF. In DNA form, the CDR3 reads TGTGCCAGCAGCCCCGGGCTAGCGGGGGGGAATGAGCAGTTCTTC.

This rearrangement joins TRBV24-1 to TRBJ2-1; 11 bases map to TRBD2. With V trimmed by 3 bases and J by 13 bases, 7 bases remained unmatched. Germline V gives CDR1 KGHDR, CDR2 SFDVKD. The CDR3 consists of 14 residues. The CDR3 here is CATSDPASGRSQFF. CDR3 nucleotide sequence: TGTGCCACCAGTGATCCAGCTAGCGGGAGGTCTCAGTTCTTC.

This chain uses TRBV6-2 or TRBV6-3 with TRBJ2-5; D not certain. V lost 4 bases and J 6 bases, leaving 12 bases between the germline ends. CDR1 MNHEY and CDR2 SVGEGT come from the germline V gene. The CDR3 is 13 residues long. The CDR3 DNA is TGTGCCAGCAGTTTCCCAGGATCCAAGACCCAGTACTTC. It translates to CASSFPGSKTQYF.

This rearrangement joins TRBV6-5 to TRBJ2-7; 11 bases map to TRBD2. V lost 0 bases and J lost 4; bases outside the gene matches: 5. The germline V gene encodes CDR1 MNHEY and CDR2 SVGAGI. This CDR3 spans 16 amino acids. The chain's CDR3 is CASSYSRLAGLYEQYF. The CDR3 DNA reads TGTGCCAGCAGTTACTCCAGACTAGCGGGATTGTACGAGCAGTACTTC.

This clone has only one observation. The rearrangement links TRBV4-3 to TRBJ2-5, with TRBD1 identical over 8 bases. The CDR3 spans 17 residues. The V and J ends lost 3 bases and 4 bases, in that order; junction bases with no gene match: 13. Germline lookup yields CDR1 LGHNA and CDR2 YSLEER. DNA for the CDR3: TGCGCCAGCAGCCAGCGTTTGACAGGGGACGGAGCAGAGACCCAGTACTTC. This sequence encodes CASSQRLTGDGAETQYF.

The rearrangement links TRBV9 to TRBJ2-7, with 10 positions matching TRBD2. Germline assignment: CDR1 SGDLS and CDR2 YYNGEE. CDR3 length equals 14 residues. V lost 3 bases, J lost 2 bases, and 2 bases stayed unmatched. The CDR3 DNA sequence: TGTGCCAGCAGCGGTAGCGGGGGGACCTACGAGCAGTACTTC. Translation: CASSGSGGTYEQYF.

The rearrangement joins TRBV10-1 to TRBJ2-3, with TRBD1 as a possible D gene (7 bases). Germline V gives CDR1 WNHNN, CDR2 SYGVQD (reference sequence). The length of the CDR3 is 14 residues. V lost 5 bases to trimming and J lost 5 bases, with 14 bases between them. Here the CDR3 reads CASSRGDSGDTQYF. CDR3 DNA: TGCGCCAGCAGTAGGGGGGACAGTGGAGATACGCAGTATTTT.

The chain combines TRBV15 with TRBJ1-6; no clear D gene. This CDR3 is built from 17 residues. V gave up 1 base and J gave up 0 bases, with 10 bases separating them. Germline V CDR1 and CDR2: LNHNV, YYDKDF (reference sequence). CDR3 region: CATSRGQVISYNSPLHF. In DNA form, the CDR3 reads TGTGCCACCAGCAGAGGCCAGGTGATCTCCTATAATTCACCCCTCCACTTT. The whole variable domain, filled in from reference TRBV15 and TRBJ1-6, reads DAMVIQNPRYQVTQFGKPVTLSCSQTLNHNVMYWYQQKSSQAPKLLFHYYDKDFNNEADTPDNFQSRRPNTSFCFLDIRSPGLGDTAMYLCATSRGQVISYNSPLHFGNGTRLTVT.

J is TRBJ2-1 and V is TRBV2; the match to TRBD1 covers 10 bases. Per germline, CDR1 SNHLY and CDR2 FYNNEI. The CDR3 contains 14 residues. The junction had 8 bases not matched to a gene; V was cut back by 6 bases and J by 9 bases. The CDR3: CASSPGQGVVEQFF. For the CDR3, the DNA is TGTGCCAGCAGCCCTGGACAGGGGGTGGTTGAGCAGTTCTTC.

This clone was seen just once. The gene calls are TRBV5-1 and TRBJ2-3, with TRBD1 matching over 10 bases. The CDR3 covers 14 residues. CDR1 is SGHRS and CDR2 is YFSETQ in the germline V gene. The junction had 4 bases not matched to a gene; V was cut back by 4 bases and J by 5 bases. In DNA form, the CDR3 reads TGCGCCAGCAGCACAGGACAGGGGGGAGATACGCAGTATTTT. It encodes CASSTGQGGDTQYF.

This chain joins TRBV7-2 and TRBJ2-3; D gene uncertain. Germline lookup yields CDR1 SGHTA and CDR2 FQGNSA. The V end was cut by 0 bases, the J end by 3 bases, with 10 bases between. The CDR3 contains 15 residues. CDR3 nucleotides: TGTGCCAGCAGCTTAGCAAGACTGATTACAGATACGCAGTATTTT. This translates into CASSLARLITDTQYF.

As for this clone: Other DNA sequences in the sample encode the same CDR3. The V gene is TRBV18, the J gene TRBJ1-1; tentative D call: TRBD1 (6 bases). CDR3 length: 14 residues. Germline-derived CDR1 and CDR2 are KGHSH and LQKENI. Trimming pared 3 bases from V and 2 bases from J, leaving 10 bases between. The DNA of the CDR3 is TGTGCCAGCTCACCCCCGACAGGAAACACTGAAGCTTTCTTT. Protein sequence: CASSPPTGNTEAFF.

J is TRBJ1-1 and V is TRBV7-9; TRBD1 matches at 7 bases. The CDR3 contains 11 residues. The trim removed 3 bases at V and 10 bases at J, leaving 2 bases unmatched. Per the germline V gene, CDR1 is SEHNR and CDR2 is FQNEAQ (reference sequence). The CDR3 nucleotides are TGTGCCAGCAGCTTTTACAGGGGAGCTTTCTTT. Encoded protein: CASSFYRGAFF.

V and J are TRBV5-1 and TRBJ2-1, with 8 bases matching TRBD2. This CDR3 contains 15 residues. J was trimmed by 6 bases and V by 4 bases; bases with no gene match: 9. Germline loops: CDR1 SGHRS, CDR2 YFSETQ. CDR3 coding DNA: TGCGCCAGCAGCGGCTACAGCGGGAGTTCCAATGAGCAGTTCTTC. Translating it yields CASSGYSGSSNEQFF.

The chain couples TRBV29-1 to TRBJ1-4; D uncertain. Germline values: CDR1 SQVTM, CDR2 ANQGSEA. The CDR3 is made up of 11 amino acids. Trimming cost V 2 bases and J 8 bases, with 6 bases left between them. The CDR3 spells CSVEFQEKLFF. In DNA form, the CDR3 reads TGCAGCGTTGAATTCCAGGAAAAACTGTTTTTT.

The chain joins TRBV11-3 to TRBJ1-5, with D maybe TRBD1 (6 bases). The CDR3 contains 17 residues. From germline, CDR1 is SGHNT and CDR2 YENEEA. The V end was cut by 2 bases, the J end by 0 bases, with 14 bases between. Written as DNA, the CDR3 is TGTGCCAGCAGCTTACCCTCAGGGGACTATAGCAATCAGCCCCAGCATTTT. Translated: CASSLPSGDYSNQPQHF.

The rearrangement uses TRBV5-1 and TRBJ2-2, with TRBD1 matching 11 bases. The ends lost 5 bases at V and 7 bases at J; junction bases unmatched: 7. The CDR3 is 15 residues long. Germline V lookup: CDR1 SGHRS, CDR2 YFSETQ. Here the CDR3 reads CASRRTGGLDGELFF. The CDR3 region has the DNA TGCGCCAGCAGACGGACAGGGGGCTTGGACGGGGAGCTGTTTTTT.

The rearrangement uses TRBV7-7 and TRBJ2-7, with 14 bases identical to TRBD2. This CDR3 spans 17 amino acids. The V gene's germline CDR1 is SSHAT and CDR2 FNYEAQ (reference sequence). Losses at the gene ends were 10 bases for V and 0 bases for J; bases not matched to a gene: 11. The CDR3 sequence: CATRTSGRFGSSYEQYF. The CDR3 bases are TGTGCCACCAGGACTAGCGGGAGGTTTGGTAGCTCCTACGAGCAGTACTTC.

The chain combines TRBV4-3 with TRBJ2-7; 12 bases agree with TRBD2. The CDR3 loop spans 17 amino acids. CDR1 and CDR2 (germline): LGHNA, YSLEER. Trimming at V came to 0 bases and at J to 3 bases, leaving 6 bases not matched to a gene. CDR3 nucleotide sequence: TGCGCCAGCAGCCAAGAGACTAGCGGGAGAAAGTTCTACGAGCAGTACTTC. It specifies CASSQETSGRKFYEQYF.

J is TRBJ2-2 and V is TRBV27; the D gene is possibly TRBD2 (6 bases). Germline loops: CDR1 MNHEY, CDR2 SMNVEV (reference sequence). The CDR3 extends over 17 amino acids. The V gene lost 5 bases and the J gene lost 7 bases, with 23 bases spanning the gap. In nucleotides, the CDR3 is TGTGCCAGCAGTCCAAGGTCTACTAGCATCGGAGACGGGGAGCTGTTTTTT. Encoded protein: CASSPRSTSIGDGELFF.

Comments on this clone: Other DNA sequences from this sample encode an identical CDR3 as well. The rearrangement links TRBV14 to TRBJ2-5; no firm D call. Germline V lookup: CDR1 SGHDN, CDR2 FVKESK. The V gene lost 1 base and the J gene lost 5 bases, with 5 bases spanning the gap. CDR3 length: 12 residues. The DNA for the CDR3 is TGTGCCAGCAGCCAAGTCCGTGAGACCCAGTACTTC. Amino acid sequence: CASSQVRETQYF.

A word on this clone: This sample also contains other DNA sequences that code for the same CDR3. The rearrangement links TRBV18 to TRBJ1-5; 7 bases are shared with TRBD1. The length of the CDR3 is 13 residues. Trimming removed 6 bases from V and 5 bases from J; junction bases left unmatched: 4. Germline V CDR1 and CDR2: KGHSH, LQKENI. CDR3 sequence: CASSPDRDQPQHF. The CDR3 DNA reads TGTGCCAGCTCGCCAGACAGGGATCAGCCCCAGCATTTT.

This chain links TRBV6-5 with TRBJ1-1; D may be TRBD1 (5 bases). The germline CDR1 and CDR2 sequences are MNHEY and SVGAGI. Trimming left V 0 bases short and J 5 bases short, with 10 bases between. This CDR3 contains 14 residues. In DNA form, the CDR3 reads TGTGCCAGCAGTTACTCGTTCAGGGTGACTGAAGCTTTCTTT. Its protein product is CASSYSFRVTEAFF.

The chain is built from TRBV6-2 or TRBV6-3 and TRBJ2-1, with 11 nucleotides matching TRBD2. The CDR3 spans 16 residues. The germline CDR1 and CDR2 sequences are MNHEY and SVGEGT. Trimming cost V 4 bases and J 5 bases; bases outside gene matches: 7. The CDR3 region is CASSFRLAGPHNEQFF. The CDR3 DNA reads as TGTGCCAGCAGTTTCAGACTAGCGGGGCCCCACAATGAGCAGTTCTTC.